The clone carrying this TCR beta chain was observed a single time. The sample belongs to a study of T cell responses to AZD1222 COVID-19 vaccine. TCRdb keeps only in-frame clones here, not all; method: immunoSEQ multiplex PCR. In the table there are approximately 180,000 clones, over 80% of which are singletons. With V trimmed by 5 bases and J by 3 bases, 7 bases remained unmatched. Germline CDR1 reads SGHTA; CDR2 reads FQGNSA. There are 14 residues in the CDR3. This sequence was found in an adult who received the MenACWY meningococcal vaccine as a control. The chain employs TRBV7-2 and TRBJ2-7, with TRBD1 identical over 7 bases. The sample in question was peripheral blood, obtained 28 days after the second dose of the MenACWY control vaccine. The CDR3 nucleotides read TGTGCCAGCAGCCCCGGGACAGTTGACTACGAGCAGTACTTC. It translates to CASSPGTVDYEQYF. Full variable domain (missing parts from reference TRBV7-2 and TRBJ2-7): GAGVSQSPSNKVTEKGKDVELRCDPISGHTALYWYRQSLGQGLEFLIYFQGNSAPDKSGLPSDRFSAERTGGSVSTLTIQRTQQEDSAVYLCASSPGTVDYEQYFGPGTRLTVT.